This TCR beta chain was obtained from a study of blood T cell repertoires in COVID-19. Trimming cost V 0 bases and J 3 bases, with 13 bases left between them. The germline V gene encodes CDR1 SGHRS and CDR2 YFSETQ. This CDR3 is 16 amino acids long. Some clones are missing from TCRdb's copy, which holds only in-frame ones; the method was immunoSEQ multiplex PCR. The top ten clones hold 7.5% of a sample with 240,000 or so clones, roughly 79% of them seen once. The chain is built from TRBV5-1 and TRBJ2-1, with D hard to call. Material for sequencing was peripheral blood. The sequence derives from an elderly woman with COVID-19, enrolled during active disease. The DNA of the CDR3 is TGCGCCAGCAGCTTGGTCGGAGTAACCCGCTACAATGAGCAGTTCTTC. It is translated as CASSLVGVTRYNEQFF.